Detailed here is one TCR beta chain. Its target is unknown. None of the patients had undergone any treatment ahead of thyroid surgery. These data come from a study of metastatic and nonmetastatic thyroid tumors. Study as a whole: Across peripheral blood and tumor or nodule tissue samples taken from malignant and benign thyroid patients, the repertoires were compared with one another. Overall study results and limits: The reported finding was significantly higher TCR beta diversity in malignant thyroid tumors relative to benign nodules, in blood and tumor.

As processed by the authors: A distant-metastasis classifier for papillary thyroid cancer was built using CDR3 differences across clinicopathological groups. Through MiXCR, TCRdb re-clonotyped the PCR reads. For this entry, the V and J calls and clone size follow TCRdb and not the study's own pipeline. Of 24,000 or so clones listed, approximately 20% are singletons. CDR1 and CDR2 from the germline V gene are SGHRS and YFSETQ. This CDR3 comprises 15 residues. V lost 2 bases to trimming and J lost 0 bases, with 9 bases between them. Sequenced material: blood. This TCR came from a female donor with papillary thyroid cancer or a benign thyroid nodule (not recorded which). Some clones in this sample may be carry-over from other donors' samples. The chain combines TRBV5-1 with TRBJ2-1, with D maybe TRBD1 (6 bases). CDR3 bases: TGCGCCAGCAGCTTAACAGGGCGCTCCTACAATGAGCAGTTCTTC. Its protein is CASSLTGRSYNEQFF.